This passage covers 27 T cell receptor beta chains from one sample sequenced in a study of CD8 T cells in Susac syndrome (dated by TCRdb to between 2018 and 2020). Library construction relied on the immunoSEQ multiplex PCR assay. RNA was extracted with the RNeasy kit and about 0.5 to 1 ug was reverse transcribed using random hexamers. Clones were called with MiXCR by TCRdb after fastp trimmed the public reads at Q25, and only in-frame beta chains were retained. Rows matching on CDR3 protein sequence are summarized as one entry with the most common DNA and genes. This sample has fewer than 95,000 distinct CDR3 sequences in its table, and about 96% of those were observed once. Jointly, the top ten make up more than 0.5% of the sample. Sequencing was done on a sample of CD8+ T cells from PBMCs. These TCRs come from a human donor with Susac syndrome.

The gene calls are TRBV12-3 or TRBV12-4 and TRBJ2-3; tentatively, D is TRBD1 (5 bases). Deletions cut 6 bases from V and 0 bases from J, with 13 bases between. This CDR3 comprises 15 residues. In DNA form, the CDR3 reads TGTGCCAGCAGCCCCGAGGCAGGGAGCACAGATACGCAGTATTTT. Translating it yields CASSPEAGSTDTQYF.

The gene calls are TRBV9 and TRBJ2-7, with D possibly TRBD1 on 6 matching bases. Trimming removed 4 bases from V and 3 bases from J, with 17 bases in between. There are 15 residues in the CDR3. The germline V gene encodes CDR1 SGDLS and CDR2 YYNGEE. The DNA for the CDR3 is TGTGCCAGCAGCCCTCGACAGGCCGACGTCTACGAGCAGTACTTC. This encodes CASSPRQADVYEQYF.

This chain joins TRBV6-5 and TRBJ1-2, with TRBD1 as a possible D gene (6 bases). The germline CDR1 and CDR2 sequences are MNHEY and SVGAGI. This CDR3 comprises 13 residues. The V and J ends lost 6 bases and 5 bases respectively, with 13 bases between them. The DNA of the CDR3 is TGTGCCAGCAGGGAACAGGGAGGATATGGCTACACCTTC. As protein: CASREQGGYGYTF.

This chain connects TRBV18 to TRBJ1-1; 8 positions agree with TRBD1. Per germline, CDR1 KGHSH and CDR2 LQKENI. This CDR3 region has 19 residues. The V and J ends lost 3 bases and 0 bases, in that order; junction bases with no gene match: 15. CDR3 region: CASSPSRGQGASMNTEAFF. The CDR3 coding sequence is TGTGCCAGCTCACCTTCTCGGGGGCAGGGGGCATCAATGAACACTGAAGCTTTCTTT.

The rearrangement uses TRBV7-9 and TRBJ2-5; no clear D gene. V dropped 1 base and J dropped 5 bases, with 2 bases sitting between them. Germline CDR1 reads SEHNR; CDR2 reads FQNEAQ (reference sequence). The CDR3 covers 11 residues. The CDR3 DNA sequence: TGTGCCAGCAGCTTAGTGGAGACCCAGTACTTC. It is translated as CASSLVETQYF. Full variable domain (rest looked up from reference TRBV7-9 and TRBJ2-5): DTGVSQNPRHKITKRGQNVTFRCDPISEHNRLYWYRQTLGQGPEFLTYFQNEAQLEKSRLLSDRFSAERPKGSFSTLEIQRTEQGDSAMYLCASSLVETQYFGPGTRLLVL.

In this sample, this clonotype turned up once. The rearrangement links TRBV14 to TRBJ1-1; no clear D. Trimming took off 4 bases at V and 7 bases at J, with 13 bases between the two ends. Germline CDR1 and CDR2: SGHDN and FVKESK. The CDR3 consists of 13 residues. In DNA form, the CDR3 reads TGTGCCAGCAGCCCCCTAGGTGGAAATGAAGCTTTCTTT. Protein: CASSPLGGNEAFF.

This clonotype appeared once. V gene TRBV30 combines with J gene TRBJ2-2, with D hard to call. CDR3 size: 14 residues. V was cut by 3 bases and J by 2 bases, with 10 bases left in between. Germline CDR1 and CDR2: GTSNPN and SVGIG (reference sequence). This chain's CDR3 is CAWRDQINTGELFF. The CDR3 coding sequence is TGTGCCTGGAGGGATCAGATTAACACCGGGGAGCTGTTTTTT.

The V call is TRBV29-1, the J call TRBJ2-1; 11 bases map to TRBD2. The trim removed 8 bases at V and 3 bases at J, leaving 3 bases unmatched. This CDR3 region has 13 residues. Germline V gives CDR1 SQVTM, CDR2 ANQGSEA. The CDR3, as DNA: TGCAGCACTAGCGGGGGAAACTACAATGAGCAGTTCTTC. Its protein product is CSTSGGNYNEQFF.

The chain employs TRBV20-1 and TRBJ2-1, with D perhaps being TRBD1 or TRBD2 (6 bases each). The CDR3 is made up of 15 amino acids. V lost 6 bases to trimming and J lost 7 bases, with 22 bases between them. CDR1 and CDR2 (germline): DFQATT, SNEGSKA (reference sequence). The CDR3 region has the DNA TGCAGTGCACTTGGCTGGAGGGGGTCTCGAAATGAGCAGTTCTTC. Protein sequence: CSALGWRGSRNEQFF.

J is TRBJ1-5 and V is TRBV30, with D possibly matching TRBD1 (5 bases). This CDR3 has 13 residues. The germline V and J ends were trimmed by 4 bases and 3 bases, with 10 bases remaining between them. The germline gives CDR1 GTSNPN, CDR2 SVGIG (reference sequence). The CDR3 DNA reads as TGTGCCTGGACTGAGGGGCCCAATCAGCCCCAGCATTTT. The encoded protein is CAWTEGPNQPQHF. The whole variable domain, remainder taken from reference TRBV30 and TRBJ1-5, is SQTIHQWPATLVQPVGSPLSLECTVEGTSNPNLYWYRQAAGRGLQLLFYSVGIGQISSEVPQNLSASRPQDRQFILSSKKLLLSDSGFYLCAWTEGPNQPQHFGDGTRLSIL.

The rearrangement uses TRBV7-3 and TRBJ1-2; D perhaps matches TRBD1 (5 bases). Per germline, CDR1 SGHTA and CDR2 FQGTGA. V gave up 1 base and J gave up 4 bases, with 10 bases separating them. The CDR3 runs 14 residues. In DNA form, the CDR3 reads TGTGCCAGCAGCTTAAAGCCGGGGGGCTATGGCTACACCTTC. Amino acids: CASSLKPGGYGYTF.

The rearrangement links TRBV5-1 to TRBJ1-2; no clear D. Germline-derived CDR1 and CDR2 are SGHRS and YFSETQ. Between the trimmed V and J ends, which lost 0 bases and 0 bases, there was a span of 12 bases. The CDR3 sequence is 16 residues long. CDR3 in DNA: TGCGCCAGCAGCTTGGAATACGGGGATTCTAACTATGGCTACACCTTC. Translated: CASSLEYGDSNYGYTF. The variable domain in full, completed from reference TRBV5-1 and TRBJ1-2, reads KAGVTQTPRYLIKTRGQQVTLSCSPISGHRSVSWYQQTPGQGLQFLFEYFSETQRNKGNFPGRFSGRQFSNSRSEMNVSTLELGDSALYLCASSLEYGDSNYGYTFGSGTRLTVV.

The J gene is TRBJ2-3, the V gene TRBV19; 8 bases fit TRBD2. CDR1 and CDR2 from the germline V gene are LNHDA and SQIVND (reference sequence). This CDR3 spans 15 amino acids. V lost 4 bases, J lost 0 bases, and 3 bases stayed unmatched. CDR3 in DNA: TGTGCCAGTAGTACTCGGACTAGCAGCACAGATACGCAGTATTTT. Residues: CASSTRTSSTDTQYF.

The rearrangement uses TRBV5-1 and TRBJ1-1, with 9 bases lining up with TRBD1. The CDR3 has 13 amino acids. J gave up 4 bases and V 4 bases, and 2 bases lay outside the gene matches. Per germline, CDR1 SGHRS and CDR2 YFSETQ. The CDR3 bases are TGCGCCAGCAGCAACAGGGGGCCCACTGAAGCTTTCTTT. Residues: CASSNRGPTEAFF.

The J gene is TRBJ2-1, the V gene TRBV20-1, with a possible D match to TRBD2 (5 bases). This CDR3 has 10 residues. Germline values: CDR1 DFQATT, CDR2 SNEGSKA (reference sequence). Trimming removed 7 bases from V and 4 bases from J, with 5 bases in between. This CDR3 is CSGTYNEQFF. CDR3 nucleotides: TGCAGTGGGACTTACAATGAGCAGTTCTTC.

V gene TRBV7-9 combines with J gene TRBJ2-5; D is unresolved. Trimming removed 1 base at V and 3 bases at J, with 12 bases between. Germline V lookup: CDR1 SEHNR, CDR2 FQNEAQ (reference sequence). The CDR3 contains 15 residues. Here the CDR3 DNA reads TGTGCCAGCAGCTTAGGCTTCGTGTCGGAAGAGACCCAGTACTTC. Translating gives CASSLGFVSEETQYF.

This chain joins TRBV3-1 and TRBJ1-4; maybe TRBD1 (5 bases). V was clipped by 4 bases and J by 0 bases, with 15 bases between them. The CDR3 loop spans 17 amino acids. The V gene's germline CDR1 is LGHDT and CDR2 YNNKEL (reference sequence). CDR3 nucleotide sequence: TGTGCCAGCAGCCTCTTAACCAGAGGGGCAACTAATGAAAAACTGTTTTTT. It specifies CASSLLTRGATNEKLFF.

The V call is TRBV24-1, the J call TRBJ2-3; 7 bases are a match to TRBD1. The V gene end was trimmed by 6 bases and the J gene end by 3 bases; junction bases not matched to a gene: 17. Germline V gene sequence: CDR1 KGHDR, CDR2 SFDVKD. The CDR3 is 18 residues long. The CDR3 sequence is CATSQEEPGQLKTDTQYF. In DNA, the CDR3 is TGTGCCACCAGTCAAGAAGAACCGGGACAGCTTAAAACAGATACGCAGTATTTT.

The CDR3 spells CASRDRTGGGETQYF. CDR3 nucleotide sequence: TGTGCCAGCAGAGACCGAACAGGGGGCGGAGAGACCCAGTACTTC. This sequence joins TRBV3-1 and TRBJ2-5; TRBD1 matches 9 bases. The CDR3 contains 15 residues. CDR1 and CDR2 (germline): LGHDT, YNNKEL (reference sequence). Trimming took 6 bases from V and 4 from J; bases not matched to a gene: 9.

This clonotype occurred a few times. The chain is built from TRBV18 and TRBJ2-7, with D perhaps matching TRBD2 (5 bases). Germline V CDR1 and CDR2: KGHSH, LQKENI. There are 13 residues in the CDR3. Trimming left V 2 bases short and J 1 base short, with 6 bases between. The CDR3 is CASSPGGSYEQYF. As DNA, the CDR3 is TGTGCCAGCTCACCAGGCGGGTCCTACGAGCAGTACTTC.

This rearrangement joins TRBV7-9 to TRBJ1-2, with TRBD1 identical over 9 bases. The CDR3 has 16 residues. CDR1 is SEHNR and CDR2 is FQNEAQ in the germline V gene (reference sequence). The V and J ends lost 5 bases and 4 bases, in that order; junction bases with no gene match: 11. The CDR3 loop reads CASSGGTGKVFYGYTF. DNA of the CDR3: TGTGCCAGCAGCGGGGGGACAGGGAAAGTTTTCTATGGCTACACCTTC. The variable domain in full, with the rest retrieved from reference TRBV7-9 and TRBJ1-2, is DTGVSQNPRHKITKRGQNVTFRCDPISEHNRLYWYRQTLGQGPEFLTYFQNEAQLEKSRLLSDRFSAERPKGSFSTLEIQRTEQGDSAMYLCASSGGTGKVFYGYTFGSGTRLTVV.

The chain has TRBV9 and TRBJ2-1, with 14 bases aligning to TRBD2. This CDR3 is built from 16 residues. After removal of 4 bases from V and 9 bases from J, the junction contained 9 bases not matched to a gene. Germline assignment: CDR1 SGDLS and CDR2 YYNGEE. Here the CDR3 reads CASSSRLAGGQVEQFF. CDR3 in DNA: TGTGCCAGCAGCTCCAGACTAGCGGGGGGGCAAGTTGAGCAGTTCTTC.

This clonotype was observed once. The rearrangement links TRBV5-6 to TRBJ2-7; possibly TRBD1 for D (5 bases). CDR1 SGHDT and CDR2 YYEEEE come from the germline V gene. With 4 bases removed from V and 5 bases from J, the gap between germline ends came to 19 bases. CDR3 length: 15 residues. The CDR3 DNA follows: TGTGCCAGCAGCACCCTAGGACAAGCTGAAAACGAGCAGTACTTC. Translation: CASSTLGQAENEQYF. The full variable domain, its missing parts supplied by reference TRBV5-6 and TRBJ2-7, is DAGVTQSPTHLIKTRGQQVTLRCSPKSGHDTVSWYQQALGQGPQFIFQYYEEEERQRGNFPDRFSGHQFPNYSSELNVNALLLGDSALYLCASSTLGQAENEQYFGPGTRLTVT.

The sample holds a few counts of this clonotype. The chain links TRBV7-2 to TRBJ1-5, with a weak D call TRBD1 (6 bases). V lost 6 bases and J 1 base, leaving 7 bases between the germline ends. The CDR3 is 13 residues long. Germline CDR1 and CDR2: SGHTA and FQGNSA. The CDR3 region is CASSQGSNQPQHF. The CDR3 DNA sequence: TGTGCCAGCAGTCAGGGGAGCAATCAGCCCCAGCATTTT.

V gene TRBV27 combines with J gene TRBJ2-1, with TRBD1 identical over 8 bases. V dropped 7 bases and J dropped 6; count of bases not matched to a gene: 8. Germline CDR1 and CDR2: MNHEY and SMNVEV (reference sequence). The CDR3 totals 14 residues. The CDR3 coding sequence is TGTGCCAGCACTAGGGCAGGGGGCCGCAATGAGCAGTTCTTC. Encoded protein: CASTRAGGRNEQFF.

This clonotype occurred once. This chain joins TRBV20-1 and TRBJ2-3; no reliable D call. The CDR3 consists of 14 residues. Germline V gene data show CDR1 as DFQATT and CDR2 as SNEGSKA (reference sequence). V gave up 1 base and J gave up 2 bases, with 10 bases separating them. The CDR3 nucleotides are TGCAGTGCTAGAGTACCCCGTAACACAGATACGCAGTATTTT. Amino acids: CSARVPRNTDTQYF.

The gene calls are TRBV28 and TRBJ1-1; D gene uncertain. The CDR3 contains 13 residues. With 2 bases removed from V and 11 bases from J, the gap between germline ends came to 15 bases. From germline, CDR1 is MDHEN and CDR2 SYDVKM. The CDR3 DNA reads TGTGCCAGCAGTTTAAATCAGCTCGAACGGGCTTTCTTT. It is translated as CASSLNQLERAFF.